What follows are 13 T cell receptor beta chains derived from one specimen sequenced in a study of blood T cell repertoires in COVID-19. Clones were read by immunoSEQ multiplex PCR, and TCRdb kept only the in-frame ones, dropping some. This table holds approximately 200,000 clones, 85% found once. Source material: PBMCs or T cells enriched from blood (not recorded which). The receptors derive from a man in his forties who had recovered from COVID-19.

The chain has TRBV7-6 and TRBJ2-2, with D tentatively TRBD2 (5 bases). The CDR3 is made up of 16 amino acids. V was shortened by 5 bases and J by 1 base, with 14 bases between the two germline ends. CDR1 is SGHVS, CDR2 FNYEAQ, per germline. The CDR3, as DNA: TGTGCCAGCAGCCCTGAAGTTGCGGGGAACACCGGGGAGCTGTTTTTT. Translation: CASSPEVAGNTGELFF.

The CDR3 nucleotides read TGTGCCAGCAGCTTACTAGCGGGATACGAGCAGTACTTC. Protein: CASSLLAGYEQYF. This chain uses TRBV11-1 with TRBJ2-7; 9 nucleotides match TRBD2. Germline-derived CDR1 and CDR2 are SGHAT and FQDESV (reference sequence). There are 13 residues in the CDR3. The junction had 0 bases not matched to a gene; V was cut back by 2 bases and J by 4 bases.

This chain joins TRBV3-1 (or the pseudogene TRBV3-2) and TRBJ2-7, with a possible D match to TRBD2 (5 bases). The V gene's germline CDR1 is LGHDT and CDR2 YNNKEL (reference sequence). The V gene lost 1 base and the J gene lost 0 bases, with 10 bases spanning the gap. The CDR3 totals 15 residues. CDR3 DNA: TGTGCCAGCAGCCAAGGGCCCAGCGGCTCCTACGAGCAGTACTTC. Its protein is CASSQGPSGSYEQYF.

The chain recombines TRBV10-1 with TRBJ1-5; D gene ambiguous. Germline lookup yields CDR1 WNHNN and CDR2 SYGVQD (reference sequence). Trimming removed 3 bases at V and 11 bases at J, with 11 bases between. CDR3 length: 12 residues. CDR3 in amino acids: CASSDGFEAQHF. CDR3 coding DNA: TGCGCCAGCAGTGACGGCTTTGAGGCCCAGCATTTT.

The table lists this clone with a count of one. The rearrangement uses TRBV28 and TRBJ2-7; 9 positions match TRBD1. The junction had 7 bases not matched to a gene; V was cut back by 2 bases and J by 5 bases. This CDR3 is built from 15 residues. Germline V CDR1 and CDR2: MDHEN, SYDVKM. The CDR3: CASSLRGQGRDEQYF. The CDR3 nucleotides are TGTGCCAGCAGTTTACGGGGACAGGGCCGGGACGAGCAGTACTTC.

CDR3 sequence (DNA): TGTGCCAGCAGTTACCTTAACACCGGGGAGCTGTTTTTT. Translated: CASSYLNTGELFF. The rearrangement links TRBV6-2 or TRBV6-3 to TRBJ2-2; D is undetermined. From germline, CDR1 is MNHEY and CDR2 SVGEGT. Trimming took 2 bases from V and 2 from J, leaving 3 bases between them. The CDR3 covers 13 residues.

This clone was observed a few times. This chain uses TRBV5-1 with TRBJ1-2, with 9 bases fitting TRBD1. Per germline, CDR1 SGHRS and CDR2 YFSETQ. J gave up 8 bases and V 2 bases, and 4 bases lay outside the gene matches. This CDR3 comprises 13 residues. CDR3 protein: CASSLSQGAGYTF. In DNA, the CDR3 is TGCGCCAGCAGCTTATCACAGGGGGCCGGCTACACCTTC.

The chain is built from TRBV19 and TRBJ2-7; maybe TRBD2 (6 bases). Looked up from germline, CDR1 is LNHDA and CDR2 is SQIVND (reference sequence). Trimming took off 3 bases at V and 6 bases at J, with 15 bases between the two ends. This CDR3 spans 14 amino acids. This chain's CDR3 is CASSMGRTTIEQYF. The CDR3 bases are TGTGCCAGTAGTATGGGCAGGACTACGATCGAGCAGTACTTC. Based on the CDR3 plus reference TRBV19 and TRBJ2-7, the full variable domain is DGGITQSPKYLFRKEGQNVTLSCEQNLNHDAMYWYRQDPGQGLRLIYYSQIVNDFQKGDIAEGYSVSREKKESFPLTVTSAQKNPTAFYLCASSMGRTTIEQYFGPGTRLTVT.

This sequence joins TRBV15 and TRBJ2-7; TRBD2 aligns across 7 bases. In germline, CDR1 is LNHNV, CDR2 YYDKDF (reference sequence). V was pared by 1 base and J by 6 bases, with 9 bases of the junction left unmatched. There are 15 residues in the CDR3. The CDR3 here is CATSRGRLAPREQYF. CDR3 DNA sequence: TGTGCCACCAGCAGAGGTCGACTAGCCCCCCGCGAGCAGTACTTC. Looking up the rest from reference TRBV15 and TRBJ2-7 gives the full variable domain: DAMVIQNPRYQVTQFGKPVTLSCSQTLNHNVMYWYQQKSSQAPKLLFHYYDKDFNNEADTPDNFQSRRPNTSFCFLDIRSPGLGDTAMYLCATSRGRLAPREQYFGPGTRLTVT.

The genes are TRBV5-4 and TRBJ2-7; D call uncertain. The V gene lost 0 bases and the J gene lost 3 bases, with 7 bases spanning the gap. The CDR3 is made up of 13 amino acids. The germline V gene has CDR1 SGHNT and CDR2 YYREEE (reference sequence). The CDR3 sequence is CASSLGLNYEQYF. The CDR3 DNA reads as TGTGCCAGCAGCTTGGGCCTAAACTACGAGCAGTACTTC.

Here the CDR3 reads CASSVMPGNNNYGYTF. The CDR3 DNA is TGTGCCAGCAGCGTAATGCCAGGGAATAACAACTATGGCTACACCTTC. V gene TRBV9 combines with J gene TRBJ1-2; a weak D match, TRBD1 (5 bases). Trimming cost V 1 base and J 2 bases, with 15 bases left between them. This CDR3 is 16 amino acids long. CDR1 is SGDLS and CDR2 is YYNGEE in the germline V gene. Supplemented by reference TRBV9 and TRBJ1-2, the full variable domain reads DSGVTQTPKHLITATGQRVTLRCSPRSGDLSVYWYQQSLDQGLQFLIQYYNGEERAKGNILERFSAQQFPDLHSELNLSSLELGDSALYFCASSVMPGNNNYGYTFGSGTRLTVV.

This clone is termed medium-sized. CDR3 amino acids: CATRQGAASTDTQYF. In nucleotides, the CDR3 is TGTGCCACCAGACAGGGGGCAGCTAGCACAGATACGCAGTATTTT. This chain connects TRBV15 to TRBJ2-3, with 9 positions matching TRBD1. Germline values: CDR1 LNHNV, CDR2 YYDKDF (reference sequence). The CDR3 covers 15 residues. Trimming cost V 6 bases and J 0 bases; bases outside gene matches: 4. The whole variable domain, remainder taken from reference TRBV15 and TRBJ2-3, is DAMVIQNPRYQVTQFGKPVTLSCSQTLNHNVMYWYQQKSSQAPKLLFHYYDKDFNNEADTPDNFQSRRPNTSFCFLDIRSPGLGDTAMYLCATRQGAASTDTQYFGPGTRLTVL.

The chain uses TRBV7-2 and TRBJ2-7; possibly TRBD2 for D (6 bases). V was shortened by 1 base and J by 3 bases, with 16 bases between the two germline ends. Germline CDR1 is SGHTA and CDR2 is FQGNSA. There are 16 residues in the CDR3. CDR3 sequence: CASSLDPAGSYYEQYF. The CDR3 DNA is TGTGCCAGCAGCTTAGACCCAGCGGGTAGCTACTACGAGCAGTACTTC.